The count of the clone carrying this T cell receptor (beta chain) is one. Its specificity is unknown. These data are taken from a study of CD8+CD57+ T cells in acquired aplastic anemia. Genomic DNA, serving as template, underwent TCR beta VDJ and CDR3 profiling. MiXCR was run by TCRdb on the reads, yielding one entry per CDR3 protein. This table holds some 180,000 distinct CDR3 sequences, approximately 45% found once. Regarding the study as a whole: Researchers report that about 28 CD8+ CDR3 sequences appeared in both patients and controls.

The sequenced sample consisted of sorted CD4+, CD8+, or CD8+CD57+ T cells (not recorded which) from PBMCs. The sequence derives from a human donor in good health.

This CDR3 reads CATSRTGRCREWGETQYF. The CDR3 DNA follows: TGTGCCACCAGCAGAACCGGGCGGTGCCGGGAGTGGGGAGAGACCCAGTACTTC. The chain uses TRBV15 and TRBJ2-5; tentative D call: TRBD2 (6 bases). Germline V gene sequence: CDR1 LNHNV, CDR2 YYDKDF (reference sequence). The CDR3 loop spans 18 amino acids. V dropped 2 bases and J dropped 4 bases, with 23 bases sitting between them.